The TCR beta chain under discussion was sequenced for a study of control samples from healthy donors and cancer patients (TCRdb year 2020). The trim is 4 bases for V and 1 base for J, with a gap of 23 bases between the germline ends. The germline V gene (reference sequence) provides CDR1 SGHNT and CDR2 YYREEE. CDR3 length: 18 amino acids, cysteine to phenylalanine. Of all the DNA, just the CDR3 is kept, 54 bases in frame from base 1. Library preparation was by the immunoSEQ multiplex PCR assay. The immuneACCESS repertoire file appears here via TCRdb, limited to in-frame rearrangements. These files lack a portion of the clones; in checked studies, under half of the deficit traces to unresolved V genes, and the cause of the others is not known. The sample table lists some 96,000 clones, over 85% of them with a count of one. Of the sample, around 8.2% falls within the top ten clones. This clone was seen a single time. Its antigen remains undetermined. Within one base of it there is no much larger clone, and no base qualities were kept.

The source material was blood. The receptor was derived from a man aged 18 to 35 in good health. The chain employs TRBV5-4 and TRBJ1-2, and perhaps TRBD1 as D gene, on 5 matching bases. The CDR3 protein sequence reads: CASSPTGLGAAYNYGYTF. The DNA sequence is TGTGCCAGCAGCCCGACGGGCCTTGGGGCAGCATATAACTATGGCTACACCTTC.